What follows describes a single T cell receptor (beta chain). These data originate in a study of early stage breast cancer tumors. The germline V gene has CDR1 SGDLS and CDR2 YYNGEE. Trimming removed 0 bases from V and 5 bases from J; junction bases left unmatched: 7. CDR3 length equals 16 residues. The table came from immunoSEQ multiplex PCR; TCRdb's copy has only in-frame clones and leaves some out. Counted here are a few thousand clones, roughly 78% occurring once; the ten biggest clones make up 11%. The sequenced material came from normal breast tissue next to the tumor. This receptor was obtained from a person aged 65-85 years with breast cancer. The chain uses TRBV9 and TRBJ1-1; 10 positions match TRBD1. The CDR3 DNA sequence: TGTGCCAGCAGCGTAGAGGGGACAGGGGCTAATACTGAAGCTTTCTTT. Its translation: CASSVEGTGANTEAFF.